Listed below are T cell receptor beta chains from one sample, sequenced in a study of T cells after yellow fever vaccination. TCRdb used MiXCR to reprocess the 5' RACE reads, holding one entry per CDR3 protein. The table records hundreds of thousands of distinct CDR3 sequences, roughly an eighth of them present only once. Material: PBMCs, obtained on the day of the yellow fever booster vaccination. The source of these receptors is a man aged 30 to 45 who received the YFV17D yellow fever vaccine. Both conserved end residues are part of each CDR3. The D gene is left open where the match is weak. Where a row states a size, it is once, few, many or the class of an expanded clone; other rows omit it.

d_gene | j_gene | v_gene | abundance | CDR3aa | CDR3nt
TRBD2 | TRBJ2-3 | TRBV5-4 | once | CASSLGSSGTGATQYF | TGTGCCAGCAGCTTGGGTTCTAGCGGGACGGGGGCTACGCAGTATTTT
TRBD1 | TRBJ2-3 | TRBV9 | - | CASSLQGYTDTQYF | TGTGCCAGTTCGTTACAGGGGTACACAGATACGCAGTATTTT
- | TRBJ2-1 | TRBV9 | few | CASSGALGDEQFF | TGTGCCAGCAGCGGGGCACTAGGCGATGAGCAGTTCTTC
TRBD1 | TRBJ2-7 | TRBV7-9 | - | CASSPRTGTGEQYF | TGTGCCAGCAGCCCCAGGACAGGGACGGGTGAGCAGTACTTC
- | TRBJ2-1 | TRBV7-2 | few | CASSYGDRFEQFF | TGTGCCAGCAGCTATGGGGATAGGTTTGAGCAGTTCTTC
- | TRBJ2-5 | TRBV12-3/TRBV12-4 | few | CASSYTIQETQYF | TGTGCCAGCAGCTACACTATCCAAGAGACCCAGTACTTC
TRBD1 | TRBJ2-7 | TRBV12-3/TRBV12-4 | - | CASTGTVTHEQYF | TGTGCCAGCACAGGGACAGTCACCCACGAGCAGTACTTC
TRBD2 | TRBJ2-1 | TRBV30 | few | CAWSVGTSEYNEQFF | TGTGCCTGGAGTGTCGGGACTAGCGAATACAATGAGCAGTTCTTC
- | TRBJ2-7 | TRBV5-1 | few | CASAPLDSGTYEQYF | TGCGCCAGCGCCCCACTCGATAGCGGAACCTACGAGCAGTACTTC
- | TRBJ2-7 | TRBV6-1 | few | CASTVGPGNYEQYF | TGTGCCAGCACCGTCGGGCCAGGGAACTACGAGCAGTACTTC
- | TRBJ2-5 | TRBV5-6 | - | CASSVAPGSQETQYF | TGTGCCAGCAGCGTAGCGCCCGGCAGCCAAGAGACCCAGTACTTC
- | TRBJ2-1 | TRBV6-2/TRBV6-3 | - | CASNEGPEQFF | TGTGCCAGCAATGAGGGGCCAGAGCAGTTCTTC
TRBD2 | TRBJ2-3 | TRBV7-9 | - | CASSATSGGDAQYF | TGTGCCAGCAGCGCCACTAGCGGCGGGGATGCGCAGTATTTT
- | TRBJ2-3 | TRBV2 | - | CASLNLAARADTQYF | TGTGCCAGCCTGAACCTAGCTGCCAGGGCAGATACGCAGTATTTT
TRBD2 | TRBJ2-4 | TRBV7-9 | many | CASSDRFVGRGIQYF | TGTGCCAGCAGCGACCGATTCGTAGGGAGGGGCATTCAGTACTTC
- | TRBJ2-4 | TRBV20-1 | few | CSATNKGNIQYF | TGCAGTGCTACAAACAAGGGAAACATTCAGTACTTC
TRBD2 | TRBJ2-7 | TRBV7-2 | - | CASTSSGSLREQYF | TGTGCCAGCACCTCCAGCGGGAGCCTTCGGGAGCAGTACTTC
- | TRBJ1-1 | TRBV6-5 | few | CASSYSWQGKGEAFF | TGTGCCAGCAGTTACTCTTGGCAGGGGAAGGGTGAAGCTTTCTTT
- | TRBJ2-1 | TRBV7-8 | - | CASSLGTGTRYNEQFF | TGTGCCAGCAGCTTGGGAACCGGGACTCGCTACAATGAGCAGTTCTTC
TRBD2 | TRBJ2-2 | TRBV5-1 | - | CASSPGLAGLAGELFF | TGCGCCAGCAGCCCCGGACTAGCGGGATTGGCCGGGGAGCTGTTTTTT
- | TRBJ2-1 | TRBV20-1 | few | CSARPPSSYNEQFF | TGCAGTGCTAGACCTCCGAGCTCCTACAATGAGCAGTTCTTC
- | TRBJ2-7 | TRBV10-2 | few | CASSEAGMSYEQYF | TGCGCCAGCAGTGAGGCGGGAATGTCCTACGAGCAGTACTTC